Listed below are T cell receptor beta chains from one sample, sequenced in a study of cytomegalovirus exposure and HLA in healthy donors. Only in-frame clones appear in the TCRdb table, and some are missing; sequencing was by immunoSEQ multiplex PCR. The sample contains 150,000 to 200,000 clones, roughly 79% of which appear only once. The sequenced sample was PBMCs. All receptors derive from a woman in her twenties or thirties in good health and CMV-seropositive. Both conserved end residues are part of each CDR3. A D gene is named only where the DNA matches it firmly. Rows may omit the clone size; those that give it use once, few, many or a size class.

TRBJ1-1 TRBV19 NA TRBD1 CASSPGQGLNTEAFF TGTGCCAGTAGCCCCGGACAGGGATTGAACACTGAAGCTTTCTTT
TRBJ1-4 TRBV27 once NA CASRRGGSYEKLFF TGTGCCAGCCGGCGAGGGGGTAGTTATGAAAAACTGTTTTTT
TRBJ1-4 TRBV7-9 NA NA CASSLVVSPPEKLFF TGTGCCAGCAGCTTAGTTGTATCCCCTCCCGAGAAACTGTTTTTT
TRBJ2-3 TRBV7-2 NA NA CASSKEEGPGGTQYF TGTGCCAGCAGCAAGGAGGAGGGCCCCGGAGGTACGCAGTATTTT
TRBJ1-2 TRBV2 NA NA CASSEGAGDYGYTF TGTGCCAGCAGTGAAGGAGCAGGGGACTATGGCTACACCTTC
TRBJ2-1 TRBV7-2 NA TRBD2 CASSLEISGGARDNEQFF TGTGCCAGCAGCTTAGAGATTAGCGGGGGGGCCAGAGACAATGAGCAGTTCTTC
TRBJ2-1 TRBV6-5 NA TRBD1 CASSPRQGSYNEQFF TGTGCCAGCAGTCCACGACAGGGGTCCTACAATGAGCAGTTCTTC
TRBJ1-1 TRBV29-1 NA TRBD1 CSVQERMTGVAFF TGCAGCGTTCAAGAACGGATGACAGGGGTGGCTTTCTTT
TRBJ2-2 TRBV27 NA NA CASSRGANTGELFF TGTGCCAGCAGCCGGGGAGCGAACACCGGGGAGCTGTTTTTT
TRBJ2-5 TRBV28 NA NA CASSFGGYETQYF TGTGCCAGCAGTTTTGGAGGGTACGAGACCCAGTACTTC
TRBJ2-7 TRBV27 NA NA CASSLSGSGGTYEQYF TGTGCCAGCAGTTTATCAGGTAGCGGAGGGACCTACGAGCAGTACTTC
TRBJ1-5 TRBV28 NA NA CASSPGGAAQHF TGTGCCAGCAGTCCGGGGGGCGCGGCCCAGCATTTT
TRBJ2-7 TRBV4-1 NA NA CASSPRGDRLGYEQYF TGCGCCAGCAGCCCTCGGGGGGACAGGCTTGGGTACGAGCAGTACTTC
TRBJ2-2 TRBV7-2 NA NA CASSLKRNTGELFF TGTGCCAGCAGCTTAAAGCGTAACACCGGGGAGCTGTTTTTT
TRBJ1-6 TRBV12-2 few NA CARANSWGELSDNSPLHF TGTGCAAGAGCTAACTCGTGGGGGGAACTAAGTGATAATTCACCCCTCCACTTT
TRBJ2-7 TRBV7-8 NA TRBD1 CASSSGQTYEQYF TGTGCCAGCAGCTCGGGACAGACCTACGAGCAGTACTTC
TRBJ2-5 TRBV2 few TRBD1 CASSGQGETQYF TGTGCCAGCAGCGGACAGGGGGAGACCCAGTACTTC
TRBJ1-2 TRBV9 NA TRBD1 CASSEWDRANYGYTF TGTGCCAGCAGCGAGTGGGACAGGGCTAACTATGGCTACACCTTC
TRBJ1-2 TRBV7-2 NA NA CASSLMGRVDGYTF TGTGCCAGCAGCTTAATGGGCAGGGTGGATGGCTACACCTTC
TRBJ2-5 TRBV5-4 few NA CASSLEGVGETQYF TGTGCCAGCAGCTTGGAAGGGGTGGGGGAGACCCAGTACTTC
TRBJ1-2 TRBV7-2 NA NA CASSFRGNRGYTF TGTGCCAGCAGCTTTCGGGGGAATAGAGGCTACACCTTC
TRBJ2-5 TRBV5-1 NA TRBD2 CASSLSLAGDLRQETQYF TGCGCCAGCAGCTTGTCGCTAGCGGGAGACCTGCGGCAAGAGACCCAGTACTTC
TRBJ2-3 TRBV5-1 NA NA CASSLGGSRATDTQYF TGCGCCAGCAGCTTGGGAGGTAGCAGGGCCACAGATACGCAGTATTTT
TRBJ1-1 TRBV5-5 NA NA CASSLRPGSTEAFF TGTGCCAGCAGCTTGAGGCCGGGGAGCACTGAAGCTTTCTTT
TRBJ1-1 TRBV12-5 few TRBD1 CASGLPQGGWAEAFF TGTGCTAGTGGTTTGCCACAGGGGGGGTGGGCTGAAGCTTTCTTT
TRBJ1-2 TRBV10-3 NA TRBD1 CATADRGDYGYTF TGTGCCACCGCGGACAGGGGCGACTATGGCTACACCTTC
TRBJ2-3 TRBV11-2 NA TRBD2 CASSLERGGLLTQYF TGTGCCAGCAGCTTAGAACGGGGGGGCCTGCTGACGCAGTATTTT
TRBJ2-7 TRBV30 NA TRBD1 CAWSVLPDRTYEQYF TGTGCCTGGAGTGTACTACCGGACAGGACCTACGAGCAGTACTTC
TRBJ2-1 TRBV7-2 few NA CASSLRRDPYNEQFF TGTGCCAGCAGCTTGCGGCGGGACCCCTACAATGAGCAGTTCTTC
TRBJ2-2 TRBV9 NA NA CASSLNLPGGELFF TGTGCCAGCAGCCTCAACTTACCCGGCGGGGAGCTGTTTTTT
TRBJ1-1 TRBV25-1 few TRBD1 CASSDPGQRNTEAFF TGTGCCAGCAGTGACCCGGGACAGCGCAACACTGAAGCTTTCTTT
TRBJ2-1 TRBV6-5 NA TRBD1 CASRRDRNVYNEQFF TGTGCCAGCAGGCGGGACAGGAACGTTTACAATGAGCAGTTCTTC
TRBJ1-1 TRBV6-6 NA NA CATTTGTYTEAFF TGTGCCACGACGACAGGCACGTACACTGAAGCTTTCTTT
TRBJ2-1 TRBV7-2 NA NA CASSLAVGIQGGQFF TGTGCCAGCAGCTTAGCCGTCGGCATTCAAGGCGGGCAGTTCTTC
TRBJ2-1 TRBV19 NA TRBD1 CASSRGGDEQFF TGTGCCAGTAGTAGAGGGGGCGATGAGCAGTTCTTC
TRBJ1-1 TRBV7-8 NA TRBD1 CASSFTGENTEAFF TGTGCCAGCAGCTTTACAGGGGAGAACACTGAAGCTTTCTTT
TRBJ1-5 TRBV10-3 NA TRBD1 CATGTGDSSQPQHF TGTGCCACAGGGACAGGGGATTCGAGTCAGCCCCAGCATTTT
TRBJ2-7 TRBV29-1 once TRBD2 CSVVGGSYEQYF TGCAGCGTTGTTGGCGGGAGCTACGAGCAGTACTTC
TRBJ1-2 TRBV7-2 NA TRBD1 CASTYGFPDRGYGYTF TGTGCCAGCACCTATGGATTCCCGGACAGGGGGTATGGCTACACCTTC
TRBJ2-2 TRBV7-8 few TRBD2 CASSLSGGNTGELFF TGTGCCAGCAGCTTAAGCGGGGGGAACACCGGGGAGCTGTTTTTT
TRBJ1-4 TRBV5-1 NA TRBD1 CASSLGQGEFREKLFF TGCGCCAGCAGCTTGGGACAGGGGGAATTTAGGGAAAAACTGTTTTTT
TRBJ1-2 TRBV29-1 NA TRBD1 CSATTGTGDYGYTF TGCAGCGCTACGACCGGGACAGGGGACTATGGCTACACCTTC
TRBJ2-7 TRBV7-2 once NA CASGLTYEQYF TGTGCCAGCGGACTGACCTACGAGCAGTACTTC
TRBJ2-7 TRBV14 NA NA CASSYDRSWDEQYF TGTGCCAGCAGCTATGACAGGTCGTGGGACGAGCAGTACTTC
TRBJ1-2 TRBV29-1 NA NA CSVRQGDSGYTF TGCAGCGTTAGGCAGGGTGACTCAGGCTACACCTTC
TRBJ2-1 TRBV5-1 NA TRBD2 CASSFRVAGGNNEQFF TGCGCCAGCAGCTTTAGGGTAGCGGGGGGGAACAATGAGCAGTTCTTC
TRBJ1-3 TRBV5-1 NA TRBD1 CASSLGSRTGGFSGNTIYF TGCGCCAGCAGCTTGGGTTCTCGGACAGGGGGGTTCTCTGGAAACACCATATATTTT
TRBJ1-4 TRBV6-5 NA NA CASSLVGDRNEKLFF TGTGCCAGCAGTTTAGTAGGGGATCGTAATGAAAAACTGTTTTTT